This paragraph covers one T cell receptor (beta chain) sequence. TCRdb's table, derived via immunoSEQ multiplex PCR, lists solely in-frame clones and lacks some. This table holds fewer than 40,000 clones, 95% to 96% found once. These data come from a study of circulating and synovial CD4+ cells in juvenile arthritis. V was cut by 7 bases and J by 2 bases, with 17 bases left in between. This CDR3 region has 16 residues. Germline V gives CDR1 MDHEN, CDR2 SYDVKM. The sequence derives from a human donor with juvenile idiopathic arthritis. Sequenced: CD4+ T cells from blood. The chain combines TRBV28 with TRBJ2-2; D perhaps matches TRBD1 (6 bases). The CDR3 sequence is CASTSITGRNTGELFF. CDR3 DNA sequence: TGTGCCAGCACATCAATTACAGGGCGCAACACCGGGGAGCTGTTTTTT.